The clone carrying this TCR beta chain appeared many times. Full-length variable regions came from constant-region reverse primers plus semi-nested Nested Universal Primer A PCR. MiXCR, run by TCRdb on the 5' RACE reads, gives a single entry per CDR3 protein. Of nearly 55,000 distinct CDR3 sequences in the sample, over 15% were seen once. Germline CDR1 reads MGHRA; CDR2 reads YSYEKL. The CDR3 length is 16 residues. After removal of 4 bases from V and 3 bases from J, the junction contained 7 bases not matched to a gene. The specimen was naive CD4+ T cells sorted from blood. The subset denotes: naive CD4+ T cells, CD4+CD45RA+CD25-. The clonotype comes from a female donor with breast cancer. The V and J genes are TRBV4-1 and TRBJ1-3, with 9 bases lining up with TRBD1. The CDR3: CASSPGQGSYGNTIYF. The CDR3 DNA is TGCGCCAGCAGCCCCGGACAGGGGAGCTATGGAAACACCATATATTTT.